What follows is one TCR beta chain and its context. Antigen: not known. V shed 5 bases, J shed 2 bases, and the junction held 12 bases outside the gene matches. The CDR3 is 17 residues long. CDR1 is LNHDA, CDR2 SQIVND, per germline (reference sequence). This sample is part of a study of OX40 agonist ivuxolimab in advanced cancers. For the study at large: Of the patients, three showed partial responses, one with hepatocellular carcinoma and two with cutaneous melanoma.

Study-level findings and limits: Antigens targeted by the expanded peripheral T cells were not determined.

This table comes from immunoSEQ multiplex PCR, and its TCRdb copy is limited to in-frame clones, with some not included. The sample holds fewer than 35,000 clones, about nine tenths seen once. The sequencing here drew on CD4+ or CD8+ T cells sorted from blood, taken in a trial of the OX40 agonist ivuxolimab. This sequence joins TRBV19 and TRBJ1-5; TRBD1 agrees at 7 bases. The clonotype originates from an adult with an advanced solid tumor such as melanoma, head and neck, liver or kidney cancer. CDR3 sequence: CASSPEDRVDGNQPQHF. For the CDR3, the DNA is TGTGCCAGTAGTCCCGAAGACAGGGTGGACGGCAATCAGCCCCAGCATTTT.